Following are 25 T cell receptor beta chains from one sample sequenced in a study of OX40 agonist ivuxolimab in advanced cancers. TCRdb keeps only in-frame clones here, not all; method: immunoSEQ multiplex PCR. This table has tens of thousands of clones, roughly 86% appearing once. Sample: CD4+ or CD8+ T cells sorted from blood, taken in a trial of the OX40 agonist ivuxolimab. These receptors all come from an adult with an advanced solid tumor such as melanoma, head and neck, liver or kidney cancer.

The chain couples TRBV28 to TRBJ2-5; maybe TRBD2 (5 bases). The CDR3 runs to 15 residues. The germline CDR1 and CDR2 sequences are MDHEN and SYDVKM. The V gene lost 0 bases and the J gene lost 4 bases, with 12 bases spanning the gap. In DNA form, the CDR3 reads TGTGCCAGCAGTTTATGGGCAGGAGGTCGAGAGACCCAGTACTTC. It encodes CASSLWAGGRETQYF.

V gene TRBV6-6 combines with J gene TRBJ2-3; 7 bases line up with TRBD1. Trimming at V came to 6 bases and at J to 4 bases, leaving 10 bases not matched to a gene. Germline-derived CDR1 and CDR2 are MNHNY and SVGAGI (reference sequence). There are 15 residues in the CDR3. The CDR3 is CASRPLGQTADTQYF. CDR3 DNA: TGTGCCAGCAGACCCCTGGGACAGACTGCAGATACGCAGTATTTT.

The chain carries TRBV6-5 and TRBJ2-4; 10 bases line up with TRBD1. The CDR3 runs 16 residues. Germline V gene lookup returns CDR1 MNHEY and CDR2 SVGAGI. The V gene end was trimmed by 2 bases and the J gene end by 1 base; junction bases not matched to a gene: 2. CDR3 DNA: TGTGCCAGCAGTTACAGACAGGGGGCGGCCAAAAACATTCAGTACTTC. This sequence encodes CASSYRQGAAKNIQYF.

V and J are TRBV28 and TRBJ2-7; 12 nucleotides line up with TRBD2. Per germline, CDR1 MDHEN and CDR2 SYDVKM. This CDR3 has 15 amino acids. The V and J ends lost 6 bases and 6 bases, in that order; junction bases with no gene match: 9. CDR3 bases: TGTGCCAGCAGGCCCGGACTAGCGGGATTTGGCGAGCAGTACTTC. Amino acid sequence: CASRPGLAGFGEQYF.

The chain employs TRBV5-1 and TRBJ2-1; 12 positions agree with TRBD2. Unmatched junction bases numbered 2, after V lost 4 bases and J lost 3 bases. The CDR3 totals 15 residues. Germline V gives CDR1 SGHRS, CDR2 YFSETQ. The CDR3 loop reads CASSPTSGSYNEQFF. The DNA of the CDR3 is TGCGCCAGCAGCCCGACTAGCGGGAGCTACAATGAGCAGTTCTTC.

This clone showed up just once. Here the CDR3 DNA reads TGCGCCAGCAGCCAAGATCGAGGTAGCACAGATACGCAGTATTTT. It codes for CASSQDRGSTDTQYF. The genes are TRBV4-3 and TRBJ2-3; unclear D gene. CDR1 LGHNA and CDR2 YSLEER come from the germline V gene. V lost 0 bases and J lost 0, with 7 bases in between. The CDR3 loop spans 15 amino acids.

The gene calls are TRBV29-1 and TRBJ1-1, with D hard to call. CDR1 SQVTM and CDR2 ANQGSEA come from the germline V gene. V was pared by 6 bases and J by 0 bases, with 8 bases between. There are 12 residues in the CDR3. The CDR3 bases are TGCAGCGTCGGTAGAATGAACACTGAAGCTTTCTTT. This translates into CSVGRMNTEAFF.

In this sample, this clone turned up a few times. This chain uses TRBV18 with TRBJ2-7, with a tentative D call TRBD2 (6 bases). The CDR3 loop spans 13 amino acids. Trimming shortened V by 6 bases and J by 0 bases, and 9 bases separated the two germline ends. CDR1 and CDR2 (germline): KGHSH, LQKENI. The CDR3 bases are TGTGCCAGCTCTAGGGACTCCTCCTACGAGCAGTACTTC. Amino acids: CASSRDSSYEQYF.

This clone turned up a few times. The genes are TRBV30 and TRBJ1-5; no definite D call. The V gene's germline CDR1 is GTSNPN and CDR2 SVGIG (reference sequence). The CDR3 consists of 14 residues. Trimming cost V 0 bases and J 4 bases, with 10 bases left between them. CDR3: CAWSVASPNQPQHF. DNA of the CDR3: TGTGCCTGGAGTGTAGCCAGCCCTAATCAGCCCCAGCATTTT.

This chain joins TRBV27 and TRBJ2-3; a possible D gene is TRBD2 (7 bases). CDR1 and CDR2 from the germline V gene are MNHEY and SMNVEV (reference sequence). This CDR3 is built from 14 residues. Trimming took off 7 bases at V and 3 bases at J, with 14 bases between the two ends. CDR3 sequence reads: CASNRGAGTDTQYF. In DNA form, the CDR3 reads TGTGCCAGCAACCGGGGGGCCGGGACAGATACGCAGTATTTT.

This clone was picked up a small number of times. The chain has TRBV4-3 and TRBJ2-1; 7 positions match TRBD1. The CDR3 loop spans 15 amino acids. With V trimmed by 0 bases and J by 9 bases, 8 bases remained unmatched. Germline CDR1 LGHNA, CDR2 YSLEER. In DNA, the CDR3 is TGCGCCAGCAGCCAAGATGGGACAGTTATCGGTGAGCAGTTCTTC. Its protein is CASSQDGTVIGEQFF.

This clone was recorded only once. The genes are TRBV9 and TRBJ1-1, with D possibly being TRBD1 (5 bases). This CDR3 spans 16 amino acids. Trimming removed 0 bases at V and 4 bases at J, with 16 bases between. The germline V gene encodes CDR1 SGDLS and CDR2 YYNGEE. The CDR3 DNA reads as TGTGCCAGCAGCGTAGGACCCACCCTGGGGGGCACTGAAGCTTTCTTT. This gives the protein CASSVGPTLGGTEAFF.

This rearrangement joins TRBV6-1 to TRBJ2-2; possibly TRBD1 or TRBD2 for D (5 bases each). The germline gives CDR1 MNHNS, CDR2 SASEGT. V shed 7 bases and J shed 6 bases, with 15 bases lying between them. CDR3 length equals 14 residues. In DNA, the CDR3 is TGTGCCAGCACCTCAGGGAGTTGGTCCGGGGAGCTGTTTTTT. Its translation: CASTSGSWSGELFF.

This clone has only a few counts. This chain links TRBV7-9 with TRBJ1-1; D not resolved. Germline CDR1 is SEHNR and CDR2 is FQNEAQ (reference sequence). Trimming pared 5 bases from V and 1 base from J, leaving 8 bases between. The CDR3 length is 13 residues. Written as DNA, the CDR3 is TGTGCCAGCAGCCTCGAAAAGAACACTGAAGCTTTCTTT. It encodes CASSLEKNTEAFF.

The chain has TRBV4-3 and TRBJ1-1; D gene ambiguous. The V and J ends lost 1 base and 1 base respectively, with 7 bases between them. There are 14 residues in the CDR3. The V gene's germline CDR1 is LGHNA and CDR2 YSLEER. This CDR3 reads CASSQVLRNTEAFF. The DNA for the CDR3 is TGCGCCAGCAGCCAAGTGTTGAGGAACACTGAAGCTTTCTTT.

This chain joins TRBV7-9 and TRBJ2-2; possibly TRBD2 for D (5 bases). The CDR3 sequence is 15 residues long. Trimming pared 5 bases from V and 7 bases from J, leaving 17 bases between. Per germline, CDR1 SEHNR and CDR2 FQNEAQ (reference sequence). In DNA, the CDR3 is TGTGCCAGCAGCCCCACCGGACTTGGGAGCGGGGAGCTGTTTTTT. This gives the protein CASSPTGLGSGELFF.

The chain carries TRBV5-1 and TRBJ2-2; TRBD1 might be the D (6 bases). CDR1 and CDR2 from the germline V gene are SGHRS and YFSETQ. This CDR3 comprises 15 residues. V lost 2 bases, J lost 6 bases, and 14 bases lay in between. DNA for the CDR3: TGCGCCAGCAGCTTCCAGGGGAGTAGCGCCGGGGAGCTGTTTTTT. Translation: CASSFQGSSAGELFF.

This clone was seen a single time. V is TRBV15 and J is TRBJ2-7; TRBD1 might be the D (5 bases). This CDR3 has 12 amino acids. Between the trimmed V and J ends, which lost 3 bases and 6 bases, there was a span of 9 bases. Germline V gives CDR1 LNHNV, CDR2 YYDKDF (reference sequence). The CDR3: CATSSRASEQYF. CDR3 coding DNA: TGTGCCACCAGCAGCAGGGCAAGCGAGCAGTACTTC.

The CDR3 nucleotides are TGTGCCAGCAGCTCCGGACTAGCGGCACAAGAGACCCAGTACTTC. Its translation is CASSSGLAAQETQYF. This chain uses TRBV7-9 with TRBJ2-5; 10 bases map to TRBD2. Germline V lookup: CDR1 SEHNR, CDR2 FQNEAQ (reference sequence). The CDR3 is 15 residues long. J was trimmed by 2 bases and V by 4 bases; bases with no gene match: 4.

V gene TRBV15 combines with J gene TRBJ2-1; perhaps TRBD2 as D (6 bases). This CDR3 is 14 amino acids long. CDR1 and CDR2 from the germline V gene are LNHNV and YYDKDF (reference sequence). With 1 base removed from V and 5 bases from J, the gap between germline ends came to 9 bases. The DNA of the CDR3 is TGTGCCACCAGCAGAGGGGACTGGAACAATGAGCAGTTCTTC. It codes for CATSRGDWNNEQFF.

This chain links TRBV2 with TRBJ2-3; 13 bases agree with TRBD2. Germline lookup yields CDR1 SNHLY and CDR2 FYNNEI. V was pared by 8 bases and J by 4 bases, with 9 bases of the junction left unmatched. The CDR3 is 16 amino acids. The CDR3 coding sequence is TGTGCCAGCTTGCTAGGACTAGCGGGAGCAGCAGATACGCAGTATTTT. It yields the protein CASLLGLAGAADTQYF.

With respect to this clone: The CDR3 does not end in the conserved phenylalanine or tryptophan, so this is likely a read error. It is unclear where the CDR3 begins or ends on the DNA, so no DNA is shown, and the CDR3 is as TCRdb lists it. The chain combines TRBV6-6 with TRBJ2-7. Germline CDR1 reads MNHNY; CDR2 reads SVGAGI (reference sequence). The CDR3 sequence runs 13 residues, both termini included. The CDR3 reads CASSSTSAGPAAL.

The gene calls are TRBV14 and TRBJ2-1; D could derive from TRBD1 or TRBD2 (7 bases each). CDR1 SGHDN and CDR2 FVKESK come from the germline V gene. The CDR3 totals 14 residues. The V gene lost 4 bases and the J gene lost 12 bases, with 19 bases spanning the gap. The CDR3, as DNA: TGTGCCAGCAGCCCCGGGCAGGGGGGGGGTGGGCAGTTCTTC. It yields the protein CASSPGQGGGGQFF.

This rearrangement joins TRBV19 to TRBJ1-6; 7 bases map to TRBD1. The germline V gene encodes CDR1 LNHDA and CDR2 SQIVND (reference sequence). The CDR3 is 19 amino acids. The trim removed 2 bases at V and 3 bases at J, leaving 13 bases unmatched. CDR3 in amino acids: CASSILGGQTRRYNSPLHF. CDR3 DNA sequence: TGTGCCAGTAGTATACTGGGGGGACAGACGAGACGCTATAATTCACCCCTCCACTTT.

The gene calls are TRBV10-1 and TRBJ2-1; tentatively, D is TRBD1 or TRBD2 (5 bases each). Germline-derived CDR1 and CDR2 are WNHNN and SYGVQD (reference sequence). The CDR3 is made up of 15 amino acids. V lost 1 base and J lost 8, with 15 bases in between. CDR3 DNA sequence: TGCGCCAGCAGTGAGTTCTCCGGGACCCCACATGAGCAGTTCTTC. It codes for CASSEFSGTPHEQFF.